These T cell receptor beta chains were read from a single sample in a study of blood T cell repertoires in COVID-19. Only in-frame clones appear in the TCRdb table, and some are missing; sequencing was by immunoSEQ multiplex PCR. Of some 120,000 clones detected, approximately 85% appear once; the ten largest clones hold around 10%. Sequenced input: peripheral blood. The receptors come from a human donor in a cohort sampled during active COVID-19. Each CDR3 is given with its conserved first and last residue. Fields, in order: clone size, J gene, V gene, D gene, CDR3 DNA, CDR3 protein. A D gene is named only where the DNA matches it firmly. Where a row states a size, it is once, few, many or the class of an expanded clone; other rows omit it.

clone size: -; J gene: TRBJ2-6; V gene: TRBV19; D gene: -; CDR3 DNA: TGTGCCAGTAGTAAGCAACACCTAGGGGGCTCTGGGGCCAACGTCCTGACTTTC; CDR3 protein: CASSKQHLGGSGANVLTF
clone size: -; J gene: TRBJ2-1; V gene: TRBV5-1; D gene: TRBD2; CDR3 DNA: TGCGCCAGCAGCTTGGAATTTCGCGGGGGGAGCTCCTACAATGAGCAGTTCTTC; CDR3 protein: CASSLEFRGGSSYNEQFF
clone size: -; J gene: TRBJ2-5; V gene: TRBV7-2; D gene: TRBD2; CDR3 DNA: TGTGCCAGCGGGTACCTAGCGGTCCAAGAGACCCAGTACTTC; CDR3 protein: CASGYLAVQETQYF
clone size: -; J gene: TRBJ1-4; V gene: TRBV18; D gene: -; CDR3 DNA: TGTGCCAGCTCACTCTACATGGATCAGGGTGAAAAACTGTTTTTT; CDR3 protein: CASSLYMDQGEKLFF
clone size: -; J gene: TRBJ2-7; V gene: TRBV20-1; D gene: -; CDR3 DNA: TGCAGTGCGGCCAGGGAATACGAGCAGTACTTC; CDR3 protein: CSAAREYEQYF
clone size: few; J gene: TRBJ2-1; V gene: TRBV6-2/TRBV6-3; D gene: TRBD2; CDR3 DNA: TGTGCCAGCAGCTCCCAAACTAGCGGGGGAAATGAGCAGTTCTTC; CDR3 protein: CASSSQTSGGNEQFF
clone size: -; J gene: TRBJ1-2; V gene: TRBV7-8; D gene: TRBD1; CDR3 DNA: TGTGCCAGCAGCCGAGCCCAGGGACAGGGCTATGGCTACACCTTC; CDR3 protein: CASSRAQGQGYGYTF
clone size: -; J gene: TRBJ1-5; V gene: TRBV6-5; D gene: TRBD1; CDR3 DNA: TGTGCCAGCAGCCCCGACAGGGGGGATCAGCCCCAGCATTTT; CDR3 protein: CASSPDRGDQPQHF
clone size: -; J gene: TRBJ2-2; V gene: TRBV5-1; D gene: TRBD1; CDR3 DNA: TGCGCCAGCTGGTCAGGGGGAGACGCGAACACCGGGGAGCTGTTTTTT; CDR3 protein: CASWSGGDANTGELFF
clone size: -; J gene: TRBJ1-2; V gene: TRBV6-2/TRBV6-3; D gene: TRBD1; CDR3 DNA: TGTGCCAGCAGCGGACAGGGCCCGTATGGCTACACCTTC; CDR3 protein: CASSGQGPYGYTF
clone size: -; J gene: TRBJ1-3; V gene: TRBV7-2; D gene: -; CDR3 DNA: TGTGCCAGCAGTGTCGGGCGGGGTCTATGGACTGGAAACACCATATATTTT; CDR3 protein: CASSVGRGLWTGNTIYF
clone size: -; J gene: TRBJ2-7; V gene: TRBV7-8; D gene: TRBD2; CDR3 DNA: TGTGCCAGCAGCTTTGGACTAGCGGGGGGCTACGAGCAGTACTTC; CDR3 protein: CASSFGLAGGYEQYF
clone size: -; J gene: TRBJ2-3; V gene: TRBV25-1; D gene: TRBD1; CDR3 DNA: TGTGCCAGCAGTTCGACAGGGTCGGTTTTCAGCACAGATACGCAGTATTTT; CDR3 protein: CASSSTGSVFSTDTQYF
clone size: -; J gene: TRBJ2-5; V gene: TRBV11-2; D gene: -; CDR3 DNA: TGTGCCAGCAGCTTAGATCGGGCCAGCGGTGAGACCCAGTACTTC; CDR3 protein: CASSLDRASGETQYF
clone size: -; J gene: TRBJ2-7; V gene: TRBV28; D gene: TRBD1; CDR3 DNA: TGTGCCAGCGAGTCGGGACAGGGGGCTAACGAGCAGTACTTC; CDR3 protein: CASESGQGANEQYF
clone size: -; J gene: TRBJ2-2; V gene: TRBV5-1; D gene: -; CDR3 DNA: TGCGCCAGCAGCTTGCAGGAAACCGGGGAGCTGTTTTTT; CDR3 protein: CASSLQETGELFF
clone size: -; J gene: TRBJ2-1; V gene: TRBV2; D gene: -; CDR3 DNA: TGTGCCAGCAGTCCGGTGGCTAGCTCCTACAATGAGCAGTTCTTC; CDR3 protein: CASSPVASSYNEQFF
clone size: few; J gene: TRBJ1-2; V gene: TRBV19; D gene: -; CDR3 DNA: TGTGCCAGTAGTATTTCTCCGGGAGGCGGCTACACCTTC; CDR3 protein: CASSISPGGGYTF
clone size: -; J gene: TRBJ1-2; V gene: TRBV9; D gene: TRBD1; CDR3 DNA: TGTGCCAGCAGCGGGGGACAGCTTCTCTATGGCTACACCTTC; CDR3 protein: CASSGGQLLYGYTF
clone size: -; J gene: TRBJ2-5; V gene: TRBV5-1; D gene: TRBD2; CDR3 DNA: TGCGCCAGCAGCTTGGGAGTAGCGGGGGGACAAGAGACCCAGTACTTC; CDR3 protein: CASSLGVAGGQETQYF
clone size: few; J gene: TRBJ2-7; V gene: TRBV5-1; D gene: TRBD1; CDR3 DNA: TGCGCCAGCAGCTCCCAGGGGGCTGCTTCAAACGAGCAGTACTTC; CDR3 protein: CASSSQGAASNEQYF
clone size: -; J gene: TRBJ1-2; V gene: TRBV4-3; D gene: -; CDR3 DNA: TGCGCCAGCAGCCAATCTCTGAACTCGCGCTATGGCTACACCTTC; CDR3 protein: CASSQSLNSRYGYTF
clone size: -; J gene: TRBJ2-6; V gene: TRBV7-8; D gene: -; CDR3 DNA: TGTGCCAGCAGCTTAGCGCAGTTCCAGGGAAGAGCATCTGGGGCCAACGTCCTGACTTTC; CDR3 protein: CASSLAQFQGRASGANVLTF
clone size: -; J gene: TRBJ2-5; V gene: TRBV3-1/TRBV3-2; D gene: -; CDR3 DNA: TGTGCCAGCAGCCAACAGGGCTACCAAGAGACCCAGTACTTC; CDR3 protein: CASSQQGYQETQYF
clone size: -; J gene: TRBJ2-5; V gene: TRBV7-9; D gene: -; CDR3 DNA: TGTGCCAGCGCTGCAGGGACCCAGTACTTC; CDR3 protein: CASAAGTQYF
clone size: -; J gene: TRBJ2-5; V gene: TRBV29-1; D gene: -; CDR3 DNA: TGCAGCGTCGACACATTGTACCAAGAGACCCAGTACTTC; CDR3 protein: CSVDTLYQETQYF
clone size: once; J gene: TRBJ2-7; V gene: TRBV4-3; D gene: -; CDR3 DNA: TGCGCCAGCAGCCAAGATTCCCCAGGTCCCTACGAGCAGTACTTC; CDR3 protein: CASSQDSPGPYEQYF
clone size: -; J gene: TRBJ1-5; V gene: TRBV12-3/TRBV12-4; D gene: -; CDR3 DNA: TGTGCCAGCAGTAAAATCTTAAGCCAGCCCCAGCATTTT; CDR3 protein: CASSKILSQPQHF
clone size: -; J gene: TRBJ1-3; V gene: TRBV9; D gene: TRBD1; CDR3 DNA: TGTGCCAGCAGCGTCCGGGACAGGGAAGGAAACACCATATATTTT; CDR3 protein: CASSVRDREGNTIYF
clone size: -; J gene: TRBJ2-1; V gene: TRBV10-2; D gene: TRBD2; CDR3 DNA: TGCGCCAGCAGTGGGACTAGCGGGGGGGCGGGGAATGAGCAGTTCTTC; CDR3 protein: CASSGTSGGAGNEQFF
clone size: -; J gene: TRBJ2-3; V gene: TRBV19; D gene: TRBD2; CDR3 DNA: TGTGCCAGTAGTCCGTCGTGGAGCGGGGTGGGGACAGATACGCAGTATTTT; CDR3 protein: CASSPSWSGVGTDTQYF
clone size: -; J gene: TRBJ2-1; V gene: TRBV11-2; D gene: -; CDR3 DNA: TGTGCCAGCAGCTTAGTGTGGATGGGAGGTGCCTACAATGAGCAGTTCTTC; CDR3 protein: CASSLVWMGGAYNEQFF
clone size: -; J gene: TRBJ1-5; V gene: TRBV6-1; D gene: -; CDR3 DNA: TGTGCCAGCAGTGAACCCCCCTATAGCAATCAGCCCCAGCATTTT; CDR3 protein: CASSEPPYSNQPQHF
clone size: -; J gene: TRBJ1-2; V gene: TRBV5-1; D gene: TRBD1; CDR3 DNA: TGCGCCAGCAATGCCCTTCCGGCGACAGGGGGCTATGGCTACACCTTC; CDR3 protein: CASNALPATGGYGYTF
clone size: -; J gene: TRBJ1-1; V gene: TRBV6-5; D gene: -; CDR3 DNA: TGTGCCAGCACCCCGAGCCAGGGCATGAACACTGAAGCTTTCTTT; CDR3 protein: CASTPSQGMNTEAFF
clone size: -; J gene: TRBJ2-5; V gene: TRBV5-1; D gene: TRBD2; CDR3 DNA: TGCGCCAGCAGCCGTAGCGGGACCGAGGGAGAGACCCAGTACTTC; CDR3 protein: CASSRSGTEGETQYF
clone size: -; J gene: TRBJ2-5; V gene: TRBV2; D gene: TRBD1; CDR3 DNA: TGTGCCAGCAGTGAAATTGGACAGGGGATCCAAGAGACCCAGTACTTC; CDR3 protein: CASSEIGQGIQETQYF
clone size: -; J gene: TRBJ1-5; V gene: TRBV6-6; D gene: TRBD1; CDR3 DNA: TGTGCCAGCTCACCACCCGGGACAGGTGGTTATCAGCCCCAGCATTTT; CDR3 protein: CASSPPGTGGYQPQHF
clone size: -; J gene: TRBJ1-4; V gene: TRBV9; D gene: -; CDR3 DNA: TGTGCCAGCAGCGTAGCACTGCCACCTAATGAAAAACTGTTTTTT; CDR3 protein: CASSVALPPNEKLFF
clone size: once; J gene: TRBJ2-3; V gene: TRBV18; D gene: TRBD2; CDR3 DNA: TGTGCCAGCTCACCACGGCAGCGGGGGGGCGAAAATACGCAGTATTTT; CDR3 protein: CASSPRQRGGENTQYF
clone size: -; J gene: TRBJ2-2; V gene: TRBV20-1; D gene: -; CDR3 DNA: TGCAGTGCTAGTATTTCCGGGACCGGGGAGCTGTTTTTT; CDR3 protein: CSASISGTGELFF
clone size: -; J gene: TRBJ2-7; V gene: TRBV29-1; D gene: TRBD1; CDR3 DNA: TGCAGCGTACAGGGGCTTAGGGCCTACGAGCAGTACTTC; CDR3 protein: CSVQGLRAYEQYF
clone size: -; J gene: TRBJ2-5; V gene: TRBV7-2; D gene: TRBD2; CDR3 DNA: TGTGCCAGCAGACCGGGGGGGGCCCAAGAGACCCAGTACTTC; CDR3 protein: CASRPGGAQETQYF
clone size: -; J gene: TRBJ1-4; V gene: TRBV5-1; D gene: TRBD1; CDR3 DNA: TGCGCCAGCAGCTATTCCGGGACAGGGAATGAAAAACTGTTTTTT; CDR3 protein: CASSYSGTGNEKLFF
clone size: -; J gene: TRBJ1-6; V gene: TRBV15; D gene: -; CDR3 DNA: TGTGCCACCAGCAGAGGTGAGGGCAATTCACCCCTCCACTTT; CDR3 protein: CATSRGEGNSPLHF
clone size: -; J gene: TRBJ2-3; V gene: TRBV28; D gene: TRBD2; CDR3 DNA: TGTGCCAGCAGTTTATCCGCGGGGGGGCGGGCAGATACGCAGTATTTT; CDR3 protein: CASSLSAGGRADTQYF
clone size: few; J gene: TRBJ1-4; V gene: TRBV5-1; D gene: -; CDR3 DNA: TGCGCCAGCAGTTCGAGGGGGGAAAAACTGTTTTTT; CDR3 protein: CASSSRGEKLFF
clone size: -; J gene: TRBJ2-4; V gene: TRBV5-1; D gene: TRBD1; CDR3 DNA: TGCGCCAGCAGCGATGGACAGGTATCGAACATTCAGTACTTC; CDR3 protein: CASSDGQVSNIQYF
clone size: -; J gene: TRBJ2-5; V gene: TRBV7-2; D gene: TRBD2; CDR3 DNA: TGTGCCAGCAGCTCCGGACTAGCGGGGGTGGAGACCCAGTACTTC; CDR3 protein: CASSSGLAGVETQYF
clone size: -; J gene: TRBJ1-6; V gene: TRBV5-6; D gene: TRBD1; CDR3 DNA: TGTGCCAGCAGCCCCGGACAGGGCCTAACCGACTATAATTCACCCCTCCACTTT; CDR3 protein: CASSPGQGLTDYNSPLHF
clone size: -; J gene: TRBJ2-6; V gene: TRBV18; D gene: TRBD1; CDR3 DNA: TGTGCCAGCTCACCCGGACAGGGGTGGACTGGGGCCAACGTCCTGACTTTC; CDR3 protein: CASSPGQGWTGANVLTF
clone size: -; J gene: TRBJ1-1; V gene: TRBV6-6; D gene: TRBD1; CDR3 DNA: TGTGCCAGCAGCCCTCACAGGGGAAACACTGAAGCTTTCTTT; CDR3 protein: CASSPHRGNTEAFF
clone size: once; J gene: TRBJ2-7; V gene: TRBV3-1/TRBV3-2; D gene: -; CDR3 DNA: TGTGCCAGCAGCCGTTGGGAAGCGGGCGAGCAGTACTTC; CDR3 protein: CASSRWEAGEQYF
clone size: -; J gene: TRBJ1-2; V gene: TRBV6-5; D gene: TRBD1; CDR3 DNA: TGTGCCAGCAGTTACGGGACAGGGGGATACAACTATGGCTACACCTTC; CDR3 protein: CASSYGTGGYNYGYTF
clone size: -; J gene: TRBJ2-5; V gene: TRBV5-1; D gene: TRBD2; CDR3 DNA: TGCGCCAGCAGCTCCCGGACTAGTAGCCAAGAGACCCAGTACTTC; CDR3 protein: CASSSRTSSQETQYF